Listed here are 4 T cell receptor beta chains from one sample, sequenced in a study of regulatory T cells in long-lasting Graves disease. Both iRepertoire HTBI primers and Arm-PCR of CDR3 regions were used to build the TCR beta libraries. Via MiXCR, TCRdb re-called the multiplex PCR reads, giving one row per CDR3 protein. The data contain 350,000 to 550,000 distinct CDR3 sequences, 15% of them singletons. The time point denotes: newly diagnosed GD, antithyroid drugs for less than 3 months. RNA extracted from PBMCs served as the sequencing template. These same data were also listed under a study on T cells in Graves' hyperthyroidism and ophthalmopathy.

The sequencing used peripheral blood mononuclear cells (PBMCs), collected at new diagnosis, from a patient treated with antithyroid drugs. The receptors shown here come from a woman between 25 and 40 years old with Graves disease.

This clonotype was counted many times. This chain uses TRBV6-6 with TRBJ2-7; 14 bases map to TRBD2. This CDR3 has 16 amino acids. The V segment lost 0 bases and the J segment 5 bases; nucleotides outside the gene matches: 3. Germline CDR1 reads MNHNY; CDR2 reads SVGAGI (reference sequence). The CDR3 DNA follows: TGTGCCAGCAGTTACTCGGGACTAGCGGGAGCAAACGAGCAGTACTTC. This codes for CASSYSGLAGANEQYF.

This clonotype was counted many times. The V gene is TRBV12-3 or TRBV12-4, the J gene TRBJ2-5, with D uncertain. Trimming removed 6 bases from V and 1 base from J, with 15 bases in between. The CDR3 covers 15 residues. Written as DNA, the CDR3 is TGTGCCAGCAGAGCCAAGGATTTGACCCAAGAGACCCAGTACTTC. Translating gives CASRAKDLTQETQYF.

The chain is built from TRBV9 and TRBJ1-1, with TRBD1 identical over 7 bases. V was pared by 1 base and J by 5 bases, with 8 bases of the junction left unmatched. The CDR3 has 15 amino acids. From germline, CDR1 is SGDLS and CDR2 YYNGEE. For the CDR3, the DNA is TGTGCCAGCAGCGTAACAGGGGATTTTCGTACTGAAGCTTTCTTT. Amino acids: CASSVTGDFRTEAFF. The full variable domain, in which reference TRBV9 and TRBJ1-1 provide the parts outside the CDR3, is DSGVTQTPKHLITATGQRVTLRCSPRSGDLSVYWYQQSLDQGLQFLIQYYNGEERAKGNILERFSAQQFPDLHSELNLSSLELGDSALYFCASSVTGDFRTEAFFGQGTRLTVV.

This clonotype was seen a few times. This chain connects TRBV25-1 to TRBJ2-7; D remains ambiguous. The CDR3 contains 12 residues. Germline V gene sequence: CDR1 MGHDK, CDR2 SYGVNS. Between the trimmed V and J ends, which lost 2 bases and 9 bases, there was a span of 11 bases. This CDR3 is CASSEPTLGQYF. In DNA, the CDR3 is TGTGCCAGCAGTGAACCCACGCTAGGGCAGTACTTC.